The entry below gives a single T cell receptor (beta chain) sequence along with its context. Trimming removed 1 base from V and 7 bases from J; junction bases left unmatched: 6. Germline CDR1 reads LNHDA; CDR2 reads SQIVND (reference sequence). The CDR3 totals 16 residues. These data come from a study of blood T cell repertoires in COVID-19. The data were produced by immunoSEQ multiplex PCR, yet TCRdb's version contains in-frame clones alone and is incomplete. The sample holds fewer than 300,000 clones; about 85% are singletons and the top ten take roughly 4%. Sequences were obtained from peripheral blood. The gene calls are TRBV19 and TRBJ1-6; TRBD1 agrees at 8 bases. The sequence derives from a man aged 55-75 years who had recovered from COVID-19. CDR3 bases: TGTGCCAGTAGTATAGGACAGGGGATTTCAAATTCACCCCTCCACTTT. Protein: CASSIGQGISNSPLHF.